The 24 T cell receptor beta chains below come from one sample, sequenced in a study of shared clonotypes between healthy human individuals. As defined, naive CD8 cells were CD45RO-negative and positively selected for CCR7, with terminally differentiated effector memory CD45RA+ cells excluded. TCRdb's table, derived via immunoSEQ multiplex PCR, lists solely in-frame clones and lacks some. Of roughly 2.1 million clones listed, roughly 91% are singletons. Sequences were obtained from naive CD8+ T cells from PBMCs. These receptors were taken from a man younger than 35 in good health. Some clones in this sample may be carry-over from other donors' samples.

The CDR3, as DNA: TGTGCCACCTCAGGGGACTCCGGTTGGGACATGAACACTGAAGCTTTCTTT. Amino acid sequence: CATSGDSGWDMNTEAFF. This rearrangement joins TRBV15 to TRBJ1-1, with a weak D call TRBD1 (6 bases). CDR3 size: 17 residues. Germline V lookup: CDR1 LNHNV, CDR2 YYDKDF (reference sequence). Trimming took off 8 bases at V and 0 bases at J, with 22 bases between the two ends.

DNA of the CDR3: TGTGCCAGCAGCTTCCGGACTAGCGGTATTTACGAGCAGTACTTC. Translating gives CASSFRTSGIYEQYF. The gene calls are TRBV5-8 and TRBJ2-7; 10 positions agree with TRBD2. Germline trimming cut 2 bases from V and 4 bases from J; bases unmatched to any gene: 6. The CDR3 sequence is 15 residues long. Germline V gene lookup returns CDR1 SGHTS and CDR2 YDEGEE.

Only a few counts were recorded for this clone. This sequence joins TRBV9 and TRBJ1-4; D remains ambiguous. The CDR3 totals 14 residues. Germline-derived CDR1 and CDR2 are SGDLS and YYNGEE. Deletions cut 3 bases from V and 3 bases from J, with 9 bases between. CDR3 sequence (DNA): TGTGCCAGCAGCGCCGGGAAGGCTAATGAAAAACTGTTTTTT. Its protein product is CASSAGKANEKLFF.

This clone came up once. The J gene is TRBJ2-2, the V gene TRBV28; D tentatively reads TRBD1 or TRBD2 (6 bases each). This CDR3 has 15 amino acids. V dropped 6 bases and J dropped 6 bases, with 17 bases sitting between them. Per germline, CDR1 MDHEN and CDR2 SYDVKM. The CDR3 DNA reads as TGTGCCAGCAGAACTCGGAGGGGACACGCCGGGGAGCTGTTTTTT. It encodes CASRTRRGHAGELFF.

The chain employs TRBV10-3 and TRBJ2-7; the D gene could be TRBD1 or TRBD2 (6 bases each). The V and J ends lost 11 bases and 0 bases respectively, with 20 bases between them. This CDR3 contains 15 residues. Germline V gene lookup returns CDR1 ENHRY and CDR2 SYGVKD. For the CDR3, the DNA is TGTGCCTCCCTCGAGTCCGGGGGCAGCTCCTACGAGCAGTACTTC. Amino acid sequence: CASLESGGSSYEQYF.

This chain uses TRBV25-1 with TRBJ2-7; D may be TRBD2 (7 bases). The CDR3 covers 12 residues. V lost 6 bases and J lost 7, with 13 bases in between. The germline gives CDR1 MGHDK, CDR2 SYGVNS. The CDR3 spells CASRGGRKEQYF. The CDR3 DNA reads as TGTGCCAGCAGGGGGGGGCGGAAAGAGCAGTACTTC.

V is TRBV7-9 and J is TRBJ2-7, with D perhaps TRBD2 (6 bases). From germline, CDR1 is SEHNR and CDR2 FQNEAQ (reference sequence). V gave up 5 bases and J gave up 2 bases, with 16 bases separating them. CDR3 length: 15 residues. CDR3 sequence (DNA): TGTGCCAGCAGCCCATGGGTAGCGGCCACCTACGAGCAGTACTTC. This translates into CASSPWVAATYEQYF. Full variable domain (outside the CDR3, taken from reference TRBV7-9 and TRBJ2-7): DTGVSQNPRHKITKRGQNVTFRCDPISEHNRLYWYRQTLGQGPEFLTYFQNEAQLEKSRLLSDRFSAERPKGSFSTLEIQRTEQGDSAMYLCASSPWVAATYEQYFGPGTRLTVT.

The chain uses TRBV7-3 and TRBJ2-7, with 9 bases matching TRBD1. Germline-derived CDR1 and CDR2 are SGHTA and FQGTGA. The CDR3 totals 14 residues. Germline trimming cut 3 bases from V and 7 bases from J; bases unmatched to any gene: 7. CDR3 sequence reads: CASSLTGGNGEQYF. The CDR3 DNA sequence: TGTGCCAGCAGCTTGACAGGGGGTAATGGGGAGCAGTACTTC.

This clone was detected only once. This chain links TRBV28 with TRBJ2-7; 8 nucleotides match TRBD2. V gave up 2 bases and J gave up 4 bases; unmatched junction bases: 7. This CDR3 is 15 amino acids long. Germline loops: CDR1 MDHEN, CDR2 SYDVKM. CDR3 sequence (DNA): TGTGCCAGCAGTTTAGAAGCGGGAGAAGCTTACGAGCAGTACTTC. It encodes CASSLEAGEAYEQYF.

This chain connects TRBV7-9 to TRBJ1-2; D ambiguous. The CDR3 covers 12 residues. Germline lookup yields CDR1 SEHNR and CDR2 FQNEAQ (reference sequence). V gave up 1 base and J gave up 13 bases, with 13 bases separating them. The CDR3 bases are TGTGCCAGCAGCTTAGGGTGGTGGTTTGGCACCTTC. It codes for CASSLGWWFGTF.

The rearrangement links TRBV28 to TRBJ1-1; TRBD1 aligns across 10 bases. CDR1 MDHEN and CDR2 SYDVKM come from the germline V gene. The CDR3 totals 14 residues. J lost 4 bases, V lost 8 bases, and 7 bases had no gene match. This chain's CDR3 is CASAPGTGVTEAFF. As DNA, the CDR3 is TGTGCCAGCGCTCCAGGGACAGGGGTCACTGAAGCTTTCTTT.

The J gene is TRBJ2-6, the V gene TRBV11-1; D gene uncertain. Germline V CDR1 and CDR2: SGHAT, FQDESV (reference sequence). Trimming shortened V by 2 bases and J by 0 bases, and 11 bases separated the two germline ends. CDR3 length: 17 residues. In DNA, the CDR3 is TGTGCCAGCAGCTTATCTTTTAGACGCTCTGGGGCCAACGTCCTGACTTTC. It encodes CASSLSFRRSGANVLTF.

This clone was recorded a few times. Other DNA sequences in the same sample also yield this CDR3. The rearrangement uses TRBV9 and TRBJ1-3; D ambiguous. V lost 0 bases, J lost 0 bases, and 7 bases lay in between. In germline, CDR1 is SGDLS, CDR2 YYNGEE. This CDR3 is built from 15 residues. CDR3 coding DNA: TGTGCCAGCAGCGTAGAAGGCTACTCTGGAAACACCATATATTTT. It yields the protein CASSVEGYSGNTIYF.

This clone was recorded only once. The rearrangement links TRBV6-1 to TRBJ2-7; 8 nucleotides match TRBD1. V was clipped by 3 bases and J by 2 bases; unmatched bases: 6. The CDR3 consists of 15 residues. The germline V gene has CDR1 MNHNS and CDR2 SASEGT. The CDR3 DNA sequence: TGTGCCAGCAGTGACCGGACAGGGCGGGCCTACGAGCAGTACTTC. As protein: CASSDRTGRAYEQYF.

CDR3 amino acids: CASTPPLAGSSYNEQFF. The CDR3 DNA reads as TGTGCCAGTACCCCCCCTCTAGCGGGAAGCTCCTACAATGAGCAGTTCTTC. This chain connects TRBV19 to TRBJ2-1; 9 bases agree with TRBD2. The germline gives CDR1 LNHDA, CDR2 SQIVND (reference sequence). V was pared by 7 bases and J by 0 bases, with 10 bases of the junction left unmatched. This CDR3 has 17 residues. Filled out from reference TRBV19 and TRBJ2-1, the complete variable domain reads DGGITQSPKYLFRKEGQNVTLSCEQNLNHDAMYWYRQDPGQGLRLIYYSQIVNDFQKGDIAEGYSVSREKKESFPLTVTSAQKNPTAFYLCASTPPLAGSSYNEQFFGPGTRLTVL.

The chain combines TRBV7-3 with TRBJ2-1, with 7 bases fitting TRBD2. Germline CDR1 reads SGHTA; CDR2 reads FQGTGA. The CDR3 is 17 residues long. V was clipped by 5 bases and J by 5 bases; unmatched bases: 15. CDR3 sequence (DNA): TGTGCCAGCAGCCCCCTCGGAGGGCTAGCGGCCCACAATGAGCAGTTCTTC. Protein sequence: CASSPLGGLAAHNEQFF.

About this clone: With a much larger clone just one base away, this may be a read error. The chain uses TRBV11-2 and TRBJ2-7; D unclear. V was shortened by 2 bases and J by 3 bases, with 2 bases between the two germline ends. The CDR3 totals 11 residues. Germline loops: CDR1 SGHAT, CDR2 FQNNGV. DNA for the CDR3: TGTGCCAGCAGCTTACACTACGAGCAGTACTTC. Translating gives CASSLHYEQYF. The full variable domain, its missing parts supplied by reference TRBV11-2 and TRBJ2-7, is EAGVAQSPRYKIIEKRQSVAFWCNPISGHATLYWYQQILGQGPKLLIQFQNNGVVDDSQLPKDRFSAERLKGVDSTLKIQPAKLEDSAVYLCASSLHYEQYFGPGTRLTVT.

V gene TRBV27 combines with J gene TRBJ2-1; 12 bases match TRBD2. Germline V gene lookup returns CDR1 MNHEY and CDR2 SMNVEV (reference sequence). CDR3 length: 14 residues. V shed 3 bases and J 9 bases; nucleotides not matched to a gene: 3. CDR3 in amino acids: CASSLTSGSGEQFF. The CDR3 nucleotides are TGTGCCAGCAGTTTGACTAGCGGGAGTGGTGAGCAGTTCTTC.

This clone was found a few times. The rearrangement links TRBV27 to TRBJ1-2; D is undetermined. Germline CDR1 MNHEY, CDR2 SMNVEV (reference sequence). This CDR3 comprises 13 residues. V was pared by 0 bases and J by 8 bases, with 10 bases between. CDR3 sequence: CASSLSRFQGYTF. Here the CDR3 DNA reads TGTGCCAGCAGTTTATCGCGGTTCCAGGGCTACACCTTC.

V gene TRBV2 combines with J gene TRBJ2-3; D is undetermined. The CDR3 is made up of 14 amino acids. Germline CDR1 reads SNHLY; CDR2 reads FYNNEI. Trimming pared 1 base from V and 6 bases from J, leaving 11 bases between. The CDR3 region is CASSEGSSGDTQYF. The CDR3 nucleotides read TGTGCCAGCAGTGAAGGGTCTAGTGGGGATACGCAGTATTTT.

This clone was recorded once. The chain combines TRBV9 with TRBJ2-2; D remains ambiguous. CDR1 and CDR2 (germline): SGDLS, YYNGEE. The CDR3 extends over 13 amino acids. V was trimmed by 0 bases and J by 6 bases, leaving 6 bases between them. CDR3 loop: CASSVESPGELFF. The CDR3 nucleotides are TGTGCCAGCAGCGTAGAATCCCCCGGGGAGCTGTTTTTT.

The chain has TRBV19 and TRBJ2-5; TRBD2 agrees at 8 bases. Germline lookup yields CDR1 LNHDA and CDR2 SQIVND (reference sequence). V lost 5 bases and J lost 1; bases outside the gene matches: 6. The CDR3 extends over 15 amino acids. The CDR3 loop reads CASSDSGTSQETQYF. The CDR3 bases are TGTGCCAGTAGTGACTCCGGGACTAGCCAAGAGACCCAGTACTTC.

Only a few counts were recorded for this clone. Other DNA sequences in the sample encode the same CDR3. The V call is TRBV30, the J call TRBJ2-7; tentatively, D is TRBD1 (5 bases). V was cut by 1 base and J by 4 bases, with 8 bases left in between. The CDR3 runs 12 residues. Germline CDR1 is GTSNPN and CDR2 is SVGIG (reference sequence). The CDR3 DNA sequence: TGTGCCTGGAGTGCGCAGGGATACGAGCAGTACTTC. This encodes CAWSAQGYEQYF. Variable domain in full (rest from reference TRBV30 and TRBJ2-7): SQTIHQWPATLVQPVGSPLSLECTVEGTSNPNLYWYRQAAGRGLQLLFYSVGIGQISSEVPQNLSASRPQDRQFILSSKKLLLSDSGFYLCAWSAQGYEQYFGPGTRLTVT.

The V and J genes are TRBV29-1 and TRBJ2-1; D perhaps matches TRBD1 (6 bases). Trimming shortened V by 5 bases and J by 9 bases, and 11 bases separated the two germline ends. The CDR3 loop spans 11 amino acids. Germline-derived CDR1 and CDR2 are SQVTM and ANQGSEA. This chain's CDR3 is CSVYLGGEQFF. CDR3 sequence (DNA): TGCAGCGTTTATCTAGGGGGTGAGCAGTTCTTC.